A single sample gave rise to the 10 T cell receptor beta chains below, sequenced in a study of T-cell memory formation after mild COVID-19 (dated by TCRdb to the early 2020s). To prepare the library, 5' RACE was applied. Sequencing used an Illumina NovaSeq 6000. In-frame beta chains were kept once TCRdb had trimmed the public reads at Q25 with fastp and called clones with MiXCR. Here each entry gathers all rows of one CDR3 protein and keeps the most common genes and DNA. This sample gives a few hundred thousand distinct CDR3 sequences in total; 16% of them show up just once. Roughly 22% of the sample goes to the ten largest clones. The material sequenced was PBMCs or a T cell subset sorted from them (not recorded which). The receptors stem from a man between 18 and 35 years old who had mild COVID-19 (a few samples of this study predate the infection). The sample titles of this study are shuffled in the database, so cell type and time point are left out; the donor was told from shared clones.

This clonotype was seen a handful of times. The CDR3: CASTLAGADTQYF. DNA for the CDR3: TGCGCCAGCACCCTGGCGGGGGCAGATACGCAGTATTTT. This sequence joins TRBV4-3 and TRBJ2-3; 7 bases are shared with TRBD2. V shed 7 bases and J 4 bases; nucleotides not matched to a gene: 5. This CDR3 contains 13 residues. The germline gives CDR1 LGHNA, CDR2 YSLEER.

The CDR3 loop reads CASSQDSGQGAETQYF. The DNA of the CDR3 is TGCGCCAGCAGCCAAGATTCCGGCCAGGGGGCCGAGACCCAGTACTTC. The chain recombines TRBV4-1 with TRBJ2-5, with 8 bases lining up with TRBD1. V lost 0 bases and J lost 5; bases outside the gene matches: 8. The CDR3 sequence is 16 residues long. The germline V gene encodes CDR1 MGHRA and CDR2 YSYEKL.

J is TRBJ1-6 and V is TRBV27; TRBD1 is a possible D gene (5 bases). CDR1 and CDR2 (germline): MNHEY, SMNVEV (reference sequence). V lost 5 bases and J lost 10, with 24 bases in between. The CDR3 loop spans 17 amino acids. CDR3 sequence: CASSTPGFWRRSSPLHF. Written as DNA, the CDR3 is TGTGCCAGCAGTACTCCAGGGTTTTGGAGGAGAAGCTCACCCCTCCACTTT.

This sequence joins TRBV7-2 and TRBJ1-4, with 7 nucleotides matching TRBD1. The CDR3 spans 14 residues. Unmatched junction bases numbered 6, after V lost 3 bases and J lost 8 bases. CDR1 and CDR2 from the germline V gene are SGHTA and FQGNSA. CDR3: CASSFQGGEEKLFF. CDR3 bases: TGTGCCAGCAGCTTTCAAGGGGGCGAGGAAAAACTGTTTTTT.

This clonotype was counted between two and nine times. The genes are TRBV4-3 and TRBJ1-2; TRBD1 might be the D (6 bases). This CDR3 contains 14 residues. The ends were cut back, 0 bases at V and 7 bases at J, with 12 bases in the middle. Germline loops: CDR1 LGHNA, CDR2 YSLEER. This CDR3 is CASSQDHRESGYTF. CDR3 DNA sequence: TGCGCCAGCAGCCAAGATCACAGGGAGAGTGGCTACACCTTC.

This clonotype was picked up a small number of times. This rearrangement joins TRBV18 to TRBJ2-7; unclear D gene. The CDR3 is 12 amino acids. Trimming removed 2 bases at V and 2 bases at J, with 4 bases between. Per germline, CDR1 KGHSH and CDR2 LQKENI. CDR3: CASSPGTYEQYV. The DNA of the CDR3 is TGTGCCAGCTCACCAGGGACCTACGAGCAGTACGTC.

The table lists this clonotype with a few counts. CDR3 DNA sequence: TGTGCCACCAGTCCGACAGGGGATTTGACTGAAGCTTTCTTT. This translates into CATSPTGDLTEAFF. This rearrangement joins TRBV24-1 to TRBJ1-1; TRBD1 matches at 8 bases. After removal of 6 bases from V and 5 bases from J, the junction contained 7 bases not matched to a gene. From germline, CDR1 is KGHDR and CDR2 SFDVKD. The CDR3 contains 14 residues.

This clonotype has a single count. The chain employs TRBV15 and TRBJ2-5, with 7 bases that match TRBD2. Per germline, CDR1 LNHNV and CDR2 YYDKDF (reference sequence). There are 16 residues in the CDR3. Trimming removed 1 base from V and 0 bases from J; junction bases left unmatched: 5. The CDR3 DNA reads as TGTGCCACCAGCAGAGTGGGGGGGTTCTACCAAGAGACCCAGTACTTC. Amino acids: CATSRVGGFYQETQYF.

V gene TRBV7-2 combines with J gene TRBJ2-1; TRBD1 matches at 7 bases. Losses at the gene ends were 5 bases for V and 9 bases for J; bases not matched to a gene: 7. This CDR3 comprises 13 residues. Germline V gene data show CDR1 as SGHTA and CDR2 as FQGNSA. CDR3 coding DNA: TGTGCCAGCAGCGCCCAACAGGGGACTGAGCAGTTCTTC. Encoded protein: CASSAQQGTEQFF.

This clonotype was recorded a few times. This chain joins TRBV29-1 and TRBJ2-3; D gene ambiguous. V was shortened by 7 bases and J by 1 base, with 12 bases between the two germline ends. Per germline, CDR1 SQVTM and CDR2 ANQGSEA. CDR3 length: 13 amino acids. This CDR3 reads CSASGRRTDTQYF. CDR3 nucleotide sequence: TGCAGCGCCTCCGGCCGACGCACAGATACGCAGTATTTT.